One sample yielded the 11 T cell receptor beta chains listed below, sequenced in a study of CXCR3-negative and CXCR3-positive naive CD8 T cells. Researchers prepared the TRB cDNA libraries using 5' RACE with UMI labels. TCRdb reprocessed the 5' RACE reads, keeping one entry per CDR3 protein, no DNA. Its clone listing holds about 82,000 distinct CDR3 sequences. The specimen was naive CXCR3- CD8+ T cells from blood. Subset of the sample: CD45RO-CCR7+CD27+CD95- naive CD8+ T cells lacking CXCR3 (TNR3-). Receptors were obtained from a human donor in good health. Some clones in this sample may be carry-over from other donors' samples.

The J gene is TRBJ2-1, the V gene TRBV30; no DNA is available, so the TRBD1 call from TCRdb remains unchecked. This CDR3 has 14 amino acids. Germline CDR1 GTSNPN, CDR2 SVGIG (reference sequence). CDR3 region: CAWNPETPDNEQFF.

The rearrangement joins TRBV4-2 to TRBJ2-1. Germline V gene data show CDR1 as LGHNA and CDR2 as YNFKEQ. This CDR3 is 11 amino acids long. The CDR3: CASSQDDEQFF.

The chain recombines TRBV29-1 with TRBJ1-2. Germline V gene lookup returns CDR1 SQVTM and CDR2 ANQGSEA. There are 14 residues in the CDR3. The CDR3 spells CSGLEVTVPYGYTF.

The J gene is TRBJ2-7, the V gene TRBV6-6; TCRdb's D call of TRBD1 is untestable without DNA. From germline, CDR1 is MNHNY and CDR2 SVGAGI (reference sequence). The CDR3 extends over 16 amino acids. This CDR3 reads CASSSRDRGNLYEQYF.

The chain recombines TRBV29-1 with TRBJ1-1. The CDR3 is 12 residues long. Germline values: CDR1 SQVTM, CDR2 ANQGSEA. The CDR3 is CSVDKGLLGAFF.

This chain connects TRBV11-3 to TRBJ2-3; TCRdb proposes TRBD2, but this gene call is untestable without DNA. CDR1 and CDR2 (germline): SGHNT, YENEEA. This CDR3 region has 16 residues. CDR3 residues: CASSPRDSPKRDTQYF.

The chain couples TRBV7-2 to TRBJ2-3; the D gene TCRdb calls, TRBD1, cannot be checked with no DNA. Germline V lookup: CDR1 SGHTA, CDR2 FQGNSA. The CDR3 covers 17 residues. The CDR3 spells CASSLAAQGGATDTQYF.

The V call is TRBV6-4, the J call TRBJ2-2; TCRdb's assignment of TRBD2 cannot be checked, as there is no DNA. The V gene's germline CDR1 is MRHNA and CDR2 SNTAGT. The CDR3 length is 14 residues. The CDR3 sequence is CATSTSEDTGELFF.

The V and J genes are TRBV5-5 and TRBJ2-7; TCRdb lists TRBD2, though no DNA is available to test this call. In germline, CDR1 is SGHKS, CDR2 YYEKEE (reference sequence). The length of the CDR3 is 16 residues. CDR3 loop: CASSQSLSGVSNEQYF. Full variable domain (outside the CDR3, taken from reference TRBV5-5 and TRBJ2-7): DAGVTQSPTHLIKTRGQQVTLRCSPISGHKSVSWYQQVLGQGPQFIFQYYEKEERGRGNFPDRFSARQFPNYSSELNVNALLLGDSALYLCASSQSLSGVSNEQYFGPGTRLTVT.

The rearrangement uses TRBV18 and TRBJ2-2. CDR3 size: 13 residues. The germline V gene encodes CDR1 KGHSH and CDR2 LQKENI. The CDR3 is CASSPDATGELFF.

V and J are TRBV6-2 or TRBV6-3 and TRBJ1-1. This CDR3 has 12 residues. Germline assignment: CDR1 MNHEY and CDR2 SVGEGT. CDR3 protein: CASRILNTEAFF.